These T cell receptor beta chains were read from a single sample in a study of response to subunit inactivated influenza vaccine. TCRdb passed the RT-PCR reads through MiXCR, listing each CDR3 protein once. The sample contains approximately 530,000 distinct CDR3 sequences, around 8% of which appear only once. Sample: PBMCs from blood, taken 23 months after vaccination. All receptors come from a man aged 50 to 75 who received an inactivated influenza vaccine. Both conserved end residues are part of each CDR3. The D gene is left open where the match is weak. Clone size is stated in some rows and not others, as once, few, many or a class when expanded.

clone size	J gene	V gene	D gene	CDR3 DNA	CDR3 protein
many	TRBJ2-2	TRBV6-2/TRBV6-3	TRBD1	TGTGCCAGCAGCCGCCCCGGGACAGGACGGACCGGGGAGCTGTTTTTT	CASSRPGTGRTGELFF
.	TRBJ2-3	TRBV30	.	TGTGCCTGGAGTAAAGGAGGAGGTACTAGCACAGATACGCAGTATTTT	CAWSKGGGTSTDTQYF
.	TRBJ1-2	TRBV28	.	TGTGCCAGCAGTTTACCCCTCCCGGGCCACTATGGCTACACCTTC	CASSLPLPGHYGYTF
few	TRBJ1-3	TRBV30	.	TGTGCCTGGAGTGTAGAGACCTCAAACACCATATATTTT	CAWSVETSNTIYF
few	TRBJ1-2	TRBV12-3/TRBV12-4	.	TGTGCCAGCAGCCTAACAGGGAAGGCTCACTATGGCTACACCTTC	CASSLTGKAHYGYTF
.	TRBJ2-4	TRBV18	.	TGTGCCAGCTCACCACAGGGGGGAAACATTCAGTACTTC	CASSPQGGNIQYF
few	TRBJ1-2	TRBV20-1	.	TGCAGTGCTAATTTTCGGAGTAACTATGGCTACACCTTC	CSANFRSNYGYTF
few	TRBJ2-7	TRBV5-1	.	TGCGCCAGCAGTGCGGGAACATCCTCTACTGAGCAGTACTTC	CASSAGTSSTEQYF
few	TRBJ2-7	TRBV12-3/TRBV12-4	.	TGTGCCAGCAGTTTATCCTGGGAAAGCTCCTACGAGCAGTACTTC	CASSLSWESSYEQYF
many	TRBJ2-5	TRBV3-1	TRBD1	TGTGCCACAGGGACAGGGAAATGGGAGACCCAGTACTTC	CATGTGKWETQYF
.	TRBJ2-2	TRBV7-2	.	TGTGCCAGCGGCCCAACAGGAGGGACCGGGGAGCTGTTTTTT	CASGPTGGTGELFF
many	TRBJ2-2	TRBV15	.	TGTGCCACCAGCAGAGACAAGAAGGCCGGGGAGCTGTTTTTT	CATSRDKKAGELFF
.	TRBJ2-2	TRBV20-1	TRBD2	TGCAGTGCCAGGGGCGGGAGGAGTTCCGGGGAGCTGTTTTTT	CSARGGRSSGELFF
few	TRBJ1-4	TRBV5-6	.	TGTGCCAGCAGCTTGACAGCACCTAATGAAAAACTGTTTTTT	CASSLTAPNEKLFF
.	TRBJ1-2	TRBV20-1	.	TGCAGTGCTAGAGGGGATAAGGGGGGCTATGGCTACACCTTC	CSARGDKGGYGYTF
many	TRBJ2-1	TRBV28	.	TGTGCCAGCAGGGCGGGCGGGCCCTCCTACAATGAGCAGTTCTTC	CASRAGGPSYNEQFF
few	TRBJ1-3	TRBV4-2	.	TGTGCCAGCAGCCAAGGCAACCCGACCGGTGGAAACACCATATATTTT	CASSQGNPTGGNTIYF
.	TRBJ1-1	TRBV3-1	.	TGTGCCAGCAGCCACACAACCCGAGGGGGAACTGAAGCTTTCTTT	CASSHTTRGGTEAFF
.	TRBJ2-2	TRBV6-5	TRBD2	TGTGCCAGCAGTTACCAAAACCCGGGACTATCTGGGGCCGGGGAGCTGTTTTTT	CASSYQNPGLSGAGELFF
many	TRBJ2-2	TRBV5-1	TRBD2	TGCGCCAGCAGCTCTGCTAGCGGCCTAAACACCGGGGAGCTGTTTTTT	CASSSASGLNTGELFF
few	TRBJ1-1	TRBV11-1	.	TGTGCCAGCAGCTTAGCGTTTGTGAAACCAGGTCGGCTGAACACTGAAGCTTTCTTT	CASSLAFVKPGRLNTEAFF
.	TRBJ2-7	TRBV2	.	TGTGCCAGCGAGGGGGGCTCTAACTACGAGCAGTACTTC	CASEGGSNYEQYF
many	TRBJ2-7	TRBV5-1	.	TGCGCCAGCAGCTTGCGGGATAGCTACGAGCAGTACTTC	CASSLRDSYEQYF
few	TRBJ1-5	TRBV6-5	.	TGTGCCAGCAGTTACTCGGGCAGGGCGGCTCAGCCCCAGCATTTT	CASSYSGRAAQPQHF
.	TRBJ2-3	TRBV14	TRBD2	TGTGCCAGCAGCCAAGATCGGGTAGCGGGGGTGGATACGCAGTATTTT	CASSQDRVAGVDTQYF
many	TRBJ2-3	TRBV28	.	TGTGCCAGCAGATCCTCGGGTAGCGGCACAGATACGCAGTATTTT	CASRSSGSGTDTQYF
.	TRBJ2-5	TRBV20-1	.	TGCAGTGCTAGAGGGGAGGCTGGAGAGACCCAGTACTTC	CSARGEAGETQYF
.	TRBJ2-7	TRBV14	TRBD2	TGTGCCAGCAGCCAAGAAGGGACTAGCGGCTTCTACGAGCAGTACTTC	CASSQEGTSGFYEQYF
many	TRBJ1-5	TRBV5-8	.	TGTGCCAGCCCCCTTATAGACAGCGAGCAGCCCCAGCATTTT	CASPLIDSEQPQHF
.	TRBJ2-7	TRBV5-1	TRBD1	TGCGCCAGCAGCTGGGGTGGGACAGGGGCCGGCTACGAGCAGTACTTC	CASSWGGTGAGYEQYF
.	TRBJ2-3	TRBV7-9	TRBD2	TGTGCCAGCAGCGTGGGACTAGCGGGAATCACAGATACGCAGTATTTT	CASSVGLAGITDTQYF
.	TRBJ1-1	TRBV12-3/TRBV12-4	.	TGTGCCAGCAGTCAAGACAGCGCGAACACTGAAGCTTTCTTT	CASSQDSANTEAFF
.	TRBJ1-1	TRBV7-9	.	TGTGCCAGCAGCCCCGTGTCATCAAACACTGAAGCTTTCTTT	CASSPVSSNTEAFF
.	TRBJ2-5	TRBV19	.	TGTGCCAGTAGTATCGGCGGCGGAAGAGAGACCCAGTACTTC	CASSIGGGRETQYF
many	TRBJ2-7	TRBV5-1	.	TGCGCCAGCAGCTTGACTTACGGCGCCTACGAGCAGTACTTC	CASSLTYGAYEQYF
.	TRBJ2-5	TRBV10-3	TRBD2	TGTGCCATCAGTGAGTCCGATAGCGGGAGCGGTGAGACCCAGTACTTC	CAISESDSGSGETQYF
few	TRBJ2-2	TRBV7-2	.	TGTGCCAGCAGCCCCCAGGGGTCGGGCACCGGGGAGCTGTTTTTT	CASSPQGSGTGELFF
.	TRBJ2-3	TRBV7-2	.	TGTGCCAGCAGTACCCCATATACGCAGTATTTT	CASSTPYTQYF
many	TRBJ1-2	TRBV5-6	.	TGTGCCAGCAGCCAAGACAGGTCTTGGAGCTATGGCTACACCTTC	CASSQDRSWSYGYTF
few	TRBJ1-5	TRBV20-1	.	TGCAGTGCCTCCTTAAGACAGCCCAATCAGCCCCAGCATTTT	CSASLRQPNQPQHF
few	TRBJ2-5	TRBV2	TRBD1	TGTGCCAGCAGTACCCCCCTTGGGCAGGGGGCTTTATCGGGGGAGACCCAGTACTTC	CASSTPLGQGALSGETQYF
few	TRBJ2-7	TRBV15	.	TGTGCCACCAGCAGCGAAAGCCCTCTACCCGGACGGAGCTCCTACGAGCAGTACTTC	CATSSESPLPGRSSYEQYF
many	TRBJ2-7	TRBV28	.	TGTGCCAGCAGTACGGACCGGGTGTACGAGCAGTACTTC	CASSTDRVYEQYF
.	TRBJ1-3	TRBV7-2	.	TGTGCCAGCAGCTTCGGAGGGGCCGGAAACACCATATATTTT	CASSFGGAGNTIYF
.	TRBJ2-1	TRBV5-1	.	TGCGCCAGCAGCTTGCAGGGGTGGAATGAGCAGTTCTTC	CASSLQGWNEQFF
once	TRBJ2-3	TRBV18	TRBD2	TGTGCCAGCTCACTCCGTTCTCCTAGCGGGACCAACACAGATACGCAGTATTTT	CASSLRSPSGTNTDTQYF
few	TRBJ2-5	TRBV10-3	.	TGTGCCATCAGGGGGACACAAGAGACCCAGTACTTC	CAIRGTQETQYF
many	TRBJ1-6	TRBV28	.	TGTGCCAGTCTGGACAGCTTGAATTCACCCCTCCACTTT	CASLDSLNSPLHF
few	TRBJ1-6	TRBV9	.	TGTGCCAGCAGCGTAGCAGCAGGACCAAATTCACCCCTCCACTTT	CASSVAAGPNSPLHF
many	TRBJ2-1	TRBV24-1	.	TGTGCCACCAGTGATTTGGTCCGGAATGAGCAGTTCTTC	CATSDLVRNEQFF
many	TRBJ2-7	TRBV7-9	.	TGTGCCAGCAGCCGCATGGAGGCCTACGAGCAGTACTTC	CASSRMEAYEQYF
many	TRBJ2-7	TRBV5-5	TRBD1	TGTGCCAGCAGCTCAAACCCGGGACAGGGAGCCTACGAGCAGTACTTC	CASSSNPGQGAYEQYF
many	TRBJ2-7	TRBV5-1	.	TGCGCCAGCAGCTTGGTCCGGGGATACGAGCAGTACTTC	CASSLVRGYEQYF
.	TRBJ2-2	TRBV11-2	.	TGTGCCAGCAGCTTAGTACTAGCTGGTGCCGGGGAGCTGTTTTTT	CASSLVLAGAGELFF
.	TRBJ2-5	TRBV2	TRBD1	TGTGCCAGCAATCCGGACAGGGCTCAAGAGACCCAGTACTTC	CASNPDRAQETQYF